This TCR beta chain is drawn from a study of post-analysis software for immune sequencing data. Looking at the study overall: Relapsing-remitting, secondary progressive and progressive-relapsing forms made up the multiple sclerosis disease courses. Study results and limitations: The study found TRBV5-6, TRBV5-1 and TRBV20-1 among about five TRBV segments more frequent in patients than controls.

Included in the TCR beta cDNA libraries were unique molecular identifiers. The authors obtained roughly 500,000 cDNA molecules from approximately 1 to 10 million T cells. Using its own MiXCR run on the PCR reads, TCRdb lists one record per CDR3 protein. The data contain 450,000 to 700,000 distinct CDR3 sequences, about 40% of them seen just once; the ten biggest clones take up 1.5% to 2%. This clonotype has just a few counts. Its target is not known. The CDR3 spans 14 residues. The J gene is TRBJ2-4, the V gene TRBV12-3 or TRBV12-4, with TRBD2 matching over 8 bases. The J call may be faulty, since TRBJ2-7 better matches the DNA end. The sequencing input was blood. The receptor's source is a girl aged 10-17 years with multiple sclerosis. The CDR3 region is CASSSRGGDYEQYF. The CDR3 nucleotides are TGTGCCAGCAGTTCACGGGGGGGTGACTACGAGCAGTACTTC.